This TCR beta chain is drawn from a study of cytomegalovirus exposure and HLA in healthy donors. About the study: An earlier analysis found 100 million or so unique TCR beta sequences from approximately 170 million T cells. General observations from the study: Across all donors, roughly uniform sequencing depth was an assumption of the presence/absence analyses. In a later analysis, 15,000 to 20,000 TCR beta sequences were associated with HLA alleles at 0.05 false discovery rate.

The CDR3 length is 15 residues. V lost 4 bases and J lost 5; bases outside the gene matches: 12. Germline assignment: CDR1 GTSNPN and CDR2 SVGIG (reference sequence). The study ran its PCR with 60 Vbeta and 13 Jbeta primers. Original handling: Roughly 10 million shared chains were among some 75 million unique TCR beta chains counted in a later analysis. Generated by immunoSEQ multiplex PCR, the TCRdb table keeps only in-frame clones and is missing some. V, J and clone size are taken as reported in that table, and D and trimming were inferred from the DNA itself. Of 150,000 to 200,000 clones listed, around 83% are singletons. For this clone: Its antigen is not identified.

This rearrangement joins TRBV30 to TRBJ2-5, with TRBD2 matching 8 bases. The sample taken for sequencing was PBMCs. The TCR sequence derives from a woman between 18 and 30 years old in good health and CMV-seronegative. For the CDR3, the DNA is TGTGCCTGGACCATATATGGACTAGCTCGGGAGACCCAGTACTTC. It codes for CAWTIYGLARETQYF.